The rows below give T cell receptor beta chains drawn from one sample of a study of shared T cell receptors in the human thymus. Measured with immunoSEQ multiplex PCR; TCRdb has only the in-frame clones, and not every one. The table lists some 640,000 clones, 80% to 90% of them singletons. This sample was also put to use in a study of human thymus T cells.

The sample consisted of thymocytes. These receptors were taken from a boy under two years old with a congenital heart defect. Each CDR3 is given with its conserved first and last residue. Fields, in order: D gene, J gene, clone size, V gene, CDR3 DNA, CDR3 protein. A D gene is named only where the DNA matches it firmly. The listing skips clone size in some rows; elsewhere it reads once, few, many or a size class.

TRBD2,TRBJ2-2,NA,TRBV9,TGTGCCAGCAGCGCCATAGCGGGAGACACCGGGGAGCTGTTTTTT,CASSAIAGDTGELFF
NA,TRBJ1-1,NA,TRBV5-1,TGCGCCAGCAGCTCCGTCACTGAAGCGTTCTTT,CASSSVTEAFF
NA,TRBJ1-2,few,TRBV29-1,TGCAGCGTTGGGGACAGCTACACCTTC,CSVGDSYTF
TRBD2,TRBJ2-1,NA,TRBV14,TGTGCCAGCAGCCCGACTAGCGGAGTTGAGCAGTTCTTC,CASSPTSGVEQFF
TRBD2,TRBJ2-1,NA,TRBV19,TGTGCCAGTAGTATAGATCGGACTAGCGGGAGCTCCCCCAATGAGCAGTTCTTC,CASSIDRTSGSSPNEQFF
TRBD1,TRBJ2-1,few,TRBV5-1,TGCGCCAGCAGCAGCACAGGGGGGCCCTACAATGAGCAGTTCTTC,CASSSTGGPYNEQFF
TRBD2,TRBJ2-2,once,TRBV11-2,TGTGCCAGCAGCTTATGTAGAGTTTCGACTAGCGGGAGCGGGGAGCTGTTTTTT,CASSLCRVSTSGSGELFF
TRBD1,TRBJ2-7,once,TRBV27,TGTGCCAGCAGCGGACAGGGGGTTTCCTACGAGCAGTACTTC,CASSGQGVSYEQYF
TRBD1,TRBJ2-1,NA,TRBV28,TGTGCCAGCAGTCTACAGGGGGCCCTCTCCTACAATGAGCAGTTCTTC,CASSLQGALSYNEQFF
NA,TRBJ2-1,NA,TRBV6-1,TGTGCCAGCAGTCGACTCCTCGGCTATGAGCAGTTCTTC,CASSRLLGYEQFF
NA,TRBJ2-3,NA,TRBV20-1,TGCAGTGCTTTCCTAGGAGATACGCAGTATTTT,CSAFLGDTQYF
NA,TRBJ2-1,NA,TRBV5-6,TGTGCCAGCAGCCCACCGGGACTTATTAATGAGCAGTTCTTC,CASSPPGLINEQFF
TRBD1,TRBJ1-2,NA,TRBV14,TGTGCCAGCAGCCATCCGGGACAGGGGATTTTCGGCTACACCTTC,CASSHPGQGIFGYTF
NA,TRBJ1-2,NA,TRBV2,TGTGCCAGCAGCCGAGGGTTGACGGACTATGGCTACACCTTC,CASSRGLTDYGYTF
TRBD2,TRBJ2-1,NA,TRBV30,TGTGCCTGGAACCAAGGCGGGGGGCGGGACAATGAGCAGTTCTTC,CAWNQGGGRDNEQFF
TRBD1,TRBJ1-2,NA,TRBV7-9,TGTGCCAGCAGCAAGAGCCGGGACAGGGCCGCTTATAACTATGGCTACACCTTC,CASSKSRDRAAYNYGYTF
NA,TRBJ2-2,NA,TRBV28,TGTGCCAGCAGTTTAGATTCGGGAAGCACCGGGGAGCTGTTTTTT,CASSLDSGSTGELFF
NA,TRBJ1-2,NA,TRBV4-3,TGCGCCAGCAGCCTCCTCGGACAGCTCAAGAAAAATGGCTACACCTTC,CASSLLGQLKKNGYTF
TRBD2,TRBJ2-5,NA,TRBV5-6,TGTGCCAGCAGCCCGGGACTAGCGGGGGGCCGGGAGACCCAGTACTTC,CASSPGLAGGRETQYF
TRBD1,TRBJ2-5,NA,TRBV19,TGTGCCAGTAGTACGGGGACAGGATCTAGGGAGACCCAGTACTTC,CASSTGTGSRETQYF